The entry that follows covers one T cell receptor (beta chain) sequence. Some clones are missing from TCRdb's copy, which holds only in-frame ones; the method was immunoSEQ multiplex PCR. The sample lists about 200,000 clones; 75% to 85% were seen once. These data come from a study of blood T cell repertoires in COVID-19. Participants spanned ages about 18 to 90 years and resided in some 22 US areas. Researchers sorted participants into cohorts using their self-reported clinical history. Germline trimming cut 6 bases from V and 5 bases from J; bases unmatched to any gene: 6. This CDR3 has 14 amino acids. Germline V gives CDR1 SGHTA, CDR2 FQGNSA.

The source of this sequence is a woman in her fifties or sixties with acute COVID-19. The V call is TRBV7-2, the J call TRBJ1-4; 7 bases are shared with TRBD1. What was sequenced was PBMCs or T cells enriched from blood (not recorded which). CDR3 sequence: CASSRTGGNEKLFF. The CDR3 region has the DNA TGTGCCAGCAGTCGGACAGGAGGAAATGAAAAACTGTTTTTT.